Below, 22 T cell receptor beta chains from the same sample are listed, as sequenced in a study of CD8 T cells in Susac syndrome. Random hexamers served to reverse transcribe roughly 0.45 to 1 ug RNA. Via MiXCR, TCRdb re-called the immunoSEQ multiplex PCR reads, giving one row per CDR3 protein. The repertoire has some 190,000 distinct CDR3 sequences, approximately 94% of them found once; the top ten carry 0.15%. Sample: CD4+ T cells from PBMCs. The receptors come from a human donor with Susac syndrome.

This chain uses TRBV30 with TRBJ1-1; D gene unclear. Deletions cut 5 bases from V and 7 bases from J, with 8 bases between. The CDR3 has 10 amino acids. Germline CDR1 is GTSNPN and CDR2 is SVGIG (reference sequence). CDR3: CAWVMVEAFF. The CDR3 coding sequence is TGTGCCTGGGTGATGGTTGAAGCTTTCTTT.

V and J are TRBV28 and TRBJ2-7; perhaps D is TRBD1 or TRBD2 (5 bases each). From germline, CDR1 is MDHEN and CDR2 SYDVKM. The V end lost 3 bases, the J end lost 2 bases, and 11 bases lay between the germline ends. This CDR3 spans 14 amino acids. As DNA, the CDR3 is TGTGCCAGCAGTTTGTATGAGGGGCCCTACGAGCAGTACTTC. This sequence encodes CASSLYEGPYEQYF.

This clonotype was observed a handful of times. The chain couples TRBV5-4 to TRBJ2-3; D is undetermined. Germline CDR1 reads SGHNT; CDR2 reads YYREEE (reference sequence). Trimming took off 0 bases at V and 2 bases at J, with 4 bases between the two ends. The CDR3 runs 13 residues. In nucleotides, the CDR3 is TGTGCCAGCAGCTTGGGCATCACAGATACGCAGTATTTT. It translates to CASSLGITDTQYF.

CDR3 in DNA: TGTGCCAGCAGCGCCGGACAGGGCTTTAATTCACCCCTCCACTTT. It encodes CASSAGQGFNSPLHF. V is TRBV9 and J is TRBJ1-6; 8 nucleotides match TRBD1. Trimming removed 3 bases from V and 6 bases from J; junction bases left unmatched: 5. The CDR3 is 15 residues long. Germline V gives CDR1 SGDLS, CDR2 YYNGEE.

The chain joins TRBV3-1 to TRBJ2-2, with 8 bases aligning to TRBD2. Trimming took 4 bases from V and 2 from J; bases not matched to a gene: 9. The CDR3 totals 17 residues. Germline values: CDR1 LGHDT, CDR2 YNNKEL (reference sequence). The CDR3 DNA follows: TGTGCCAGCAGCCGGGGACTAGGACCCGGTAACACCGGGGAGCTGTTTTTT. This gives the protein CASSRGLGPGNTGELFF.

This clonotype was seen just once. The chain couples TRBV12-3 or TRBV12-4 to TRBJ1-1; 9 positions match TRBD1. Trimming cost V 3 bases and J 7 bases; bases outside gene matches: 3. This CDR3 region has 13 residues. CDR3 residues: CASSLDRGVEAFF. The CDR3 region has the DNA TGTGCCAGCAGTTTGGACAGGGGAGTTGAAGCTTTCTTT.

V usage is TRBV20-1 and J usage is TRBJ1-2; D is perhaps TRBD1 (6 bases). V was trimmed by 3 bases and J by 8 bases, leaving 13 bases between them. The CDR3 covers 12 residues. The germline CDR1 and CDR2 sequences are DFQATT and SNEGSKA (reference sequence). CDR3 amino acids: CSARGRGEGYTF. CDR3 bases: TGCAGTGCTAGGGGCAGGGGTGAAGGCTACACCTTC.

Only one count was recorded for this clonotype. The genes are TRBV30 and TRBJ2-5; no reliable D call. The germline V gene encodes CDR1 GTSNPN and CDR2 SVGIG (reference sequence). Trimming shortened V by 0 bases and J by 5 bases, and 7 bases separated the two germline ends. The CDR3 sequence is 12 residues long. In DNA, the CDR3 is TGTGCCTGGAGTGTGGGTTGGGAGACCCAGTACTTC. It yields the protein CAWSVGWETQYF.

The rearrangement uses TRBV5-1 and TRBJ1-4; D is ambiguous. There are 15 residues in the CDR3. Trimming stripped 4 bases from V and 2 bases from J, with 12 bases between. Germline loops: CDR1 SGHRS, CDR2 YFSETQ. The CDR3 DNA is TGCGCCAGCAGCCCACGAATAGGCACTAATGAAAAACTGTTTTTT. This sequence encodes CASSPRIGTNEKLFF. The whole variable domain, remainder taken from reference TRBV5-1 and TRBJ1-4, is KAGVTQTPRYLIKTRGQQVTLSCSPISGHRSVSWYQQTPGQGLQFLFEYFSETQRNKGNFPGRFSGRQFSNSRSEMNVSTLELGDSALYLCASSPRIGTNEKLFFGSGTQLSVL.

The chain uses TRBV5-1 and TRBJ1-1; 8 bases are shared with TRBD1. Germline V gives CDR1 SGHRS, CDR2 YFSETQ. CDR3 length: 14 amino acids. The J segment lost 1 base and the V segment lost 4 bases, leaving 3 bases of the junction unmatched. The DNA of the CDR3 is TGCGCCAGCAGCGGAGGGACAGGGAACACTGAAGCTTTCTTT. Its protein product is CASSGGTGNTEAFF.

This clonotype was observed a single time. The J gene is TRBJ1-1, the V gene TRBV12-3 or TRBV12-4, with D hard to call. The CDR3 runs to 13 residues. Trimming stripped 8 bases from V and 4 bases from J, with 14 bases between. The CDR3 DNA reads as TGTGCCAGCTCCAAGCGATGGGGCACTGAAGCTTTCTTT. Translation: CASSKRWGTEAFF.

The V gene is TRBV10-3, the J gene TRBJ2-5; D may match TRBD1 or TRBD2 (5 bases each). Germline V lookup: CDR1 ENHRY, CDR2 SYGVKD. Trimming stripped 2 bases from V and 4 bases from J, with 11 bases between. CDR3 size: 14 residues. This chain's CDR3 is CAISEQGGGETQYF. The CDR3 nucleotides are TGTGCCATCAGTGAGCAGGGCGGAGGAGAGACCCAGTACTTC.

The chain combines TRBV20-1 with TRBJ2-7; D may be TRBD2 (5 bases). The CDR3 consists of 14 residues. V was shortened by 5 bases and J by 2 bases, with 16 bases between the two germline ends. Germline V gene data show CDR1 as DFQATT and CDR2 as SNEGSKA (reference sequence). The CDR3, as DNA: TGCAGTGCTGCCCCGAGGGTTTTGCCCTACGAGCAGTACTTC. Its translation is CSAAPRVLPYEQYF.

The chain uses TRBV4-3 and TRBJ2-3, with TRBD2 identical over 14 bases. CDR1 is LGHNA, CDR2 YSLEER, per germline. CDR3 size: 19 residues. Trimming cost V 0 bases and J 7 bases; bases outside gene matches: 12. CDR3 DNA: TGCGCCAGCAGCCAAGACGAGCCGAGGACTAGCGGGGGGCCCTATACGCAGTATTTT. Amino acids: CASSQDEPRTSGGPYTQYF.

In DNA, the CDR3 is TGTGCCAGCAGAGGACTAGACCTTCGGACCCAGTACTTC. This translates into CASRGLDLRTQYF. This chain links TRBV2 with TRBJ2-5; 7 bases map to TRBD2. Germline loops: CDR1 SNHLY, CDR2 FYNNEI. The CDR3 runs to 13 residues. V was clipped by 6 bases and J by 7 bases; unmatched bases: 8.

V gene TRBV19 combines with J gene TRBJ2-6, with 7 bases fitting TRBD2. With V trimmed by 0 bases and J by 2 bases, 1 base remained unmatched. This CDR3 is 16 amino acids long. Looked up from germline, CDR1 is LNHDA and CDR2 is SQIVND (reference sequence). The CDR3 DNA reads TGTGCCAGTAGTATAGAGGGAGGGGCTGGGGCCAACGTCCTGACTTTC. Its protein product is CASSIEGGAGANVLTF.

The table lists this clonotype with a count of one. CDR3 coding DNA: TGTGCCAGCAGCCCAACAGGGGTCTATGGCTACACCTTC. It translates to CASSPTGVYGYTF. This chain links TRBV14 with TRBJ1-2, with 7 bases that match TRBD1. CDR1 is SGHDN, CDR2 FVKESK, per germline. This CDR3 comprises 13 residues. Trimming removed 4 bases from V and 4 bases from J; junction bases left unmatched: 3.

The chain uses TRBV20-1 and TRBJ2-1, with a possible D match to TRBD2 (5 bases). V lost 5 bases and J 0 bases, leaving 14 bases between the germline ends. The CDR3 consists of 15 residues. Germline V CDR1 and CDR2: DFQATT, SNEGSKA (reference sequence). For the CDR3, the DNA is TGCAGTGCTGAGCCCTCGGGGAGCTCCTACAATGAGCAGTTCTTC. This translates into CSAEPSGSSYNEQFF.

The chain has TRBV5-1 and TRBJ1-1; D ambiguous. Germline V gene sequence: CDR1 SGHRS, CDR2 YFSETQ. This CDR3 contains 13 residues. V was pared by 4 bases and J by 3 bases, with 10 bases between. The CDR3 DNA reads TGCGCCAGCAGCGAGGGCGGATACACTGAAGCTTTCTTT. Protein product: CASSEGGYTEAFF. Using reference TRBV5-1 and TRBJ1-1 for the parts outside the CDR3, the full variable domain is KAGVTQTPRYLIKTRGQQVTLSCSPISGHRSVSWYQQTPGQGLQFLFEYFSETQRNKGNFPGRFSGRQFSNSRSEMNVSTLELGDSALYLCASSEGGYTEAFFGQGTRLTVV.

This chain uses TRBV30 with TRBJ2-1; D gene ambiguous. The germline V gene has CDR1 GTSNPN and CDR2 SVGIG (reference sequence). The CDR3 is 11 residues long. V was cut by 3 bases and J by 7 bases, with 7 bases left in between. In DNA form, the CDR3 reads TGTGCCTGGAGCCAAAATAATGAGCAGTTCTTC. The encoded protein is CAWSQNNEQFF.

The chain has TRBV4-3 and TRBJ2-7, with D perhaps matching TRBD1 (6 bases). The CDR3 spans 16 residues. Germline-derived CDR1 and CDR2 are LGHNA and YSLEER. V was shortened by 3 bases and J by 2 bases, with 17 bases between the two germline ends. DNA for the CDR3: TGCGCCAGCAGCCAGGCACGTACACAGGGTGCCTACGAGCAGTACTTC. It specifies CASSQARTQGAYEQYF.

The rearrangement uses TRBV5-1 and TRBJ2-7; D is perhaps TRBD2 (5 bases). Trimming removed 0 bases from V and 3 bases from J, with 10 bases in between. The CDR3 has 14 amino acids. Germline CDR1 and CDR2: SGHRS and YFSETQ. The DNA of the CDR3 is TGCGCCAGCAGCTTGGCCTTAGGAGGCTACGAGCAGTACTTC. Its translation is CASSLALGGYEQYF. The whole variable domain, remainder taken from reference TRBV5-1 and TRBJ2-7, is KAGVTQTPRYLIKTRGQQVTLSCSPISGHRSVSWYQQTPGQGLQFLFEYFSETQRNKGNFPGRFSGRQFSNSRSEMNVSTLELGDSALYLCASSLALGGYEQYFGPGTRLTVT.